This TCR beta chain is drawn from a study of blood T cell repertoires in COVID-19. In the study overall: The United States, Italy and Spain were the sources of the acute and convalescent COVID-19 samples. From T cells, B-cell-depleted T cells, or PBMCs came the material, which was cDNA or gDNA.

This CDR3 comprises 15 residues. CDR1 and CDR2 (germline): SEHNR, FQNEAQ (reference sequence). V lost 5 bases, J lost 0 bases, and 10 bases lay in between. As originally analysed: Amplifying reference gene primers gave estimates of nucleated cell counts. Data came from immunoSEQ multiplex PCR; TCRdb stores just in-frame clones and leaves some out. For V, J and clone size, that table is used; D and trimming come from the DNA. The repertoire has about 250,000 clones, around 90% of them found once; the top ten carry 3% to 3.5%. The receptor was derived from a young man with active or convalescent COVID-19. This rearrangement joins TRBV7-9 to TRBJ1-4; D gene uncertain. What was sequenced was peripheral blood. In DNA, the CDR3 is TGTGCCAGCAGCCGTCCGGGAGCAACTAATGAAAAACTGTTTTTT. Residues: CASSRPGATNEKLFF.